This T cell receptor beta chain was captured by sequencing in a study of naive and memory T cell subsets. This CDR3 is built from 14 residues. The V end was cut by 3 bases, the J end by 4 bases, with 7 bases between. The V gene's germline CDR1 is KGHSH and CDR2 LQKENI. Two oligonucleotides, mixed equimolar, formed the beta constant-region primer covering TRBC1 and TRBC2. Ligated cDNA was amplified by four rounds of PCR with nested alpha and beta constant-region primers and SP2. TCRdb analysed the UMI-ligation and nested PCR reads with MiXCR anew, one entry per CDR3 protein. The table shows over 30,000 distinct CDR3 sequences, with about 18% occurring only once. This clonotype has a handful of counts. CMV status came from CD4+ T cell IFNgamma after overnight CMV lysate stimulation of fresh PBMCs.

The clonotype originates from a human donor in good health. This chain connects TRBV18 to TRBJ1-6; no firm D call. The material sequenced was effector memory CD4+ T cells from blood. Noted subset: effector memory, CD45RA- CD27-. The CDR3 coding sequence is TGTGCCAGCTCACCCGCAGCTTATAATTCACCCCTCCACTTT. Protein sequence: CASSPAAYNSPLHF.